Presented here are 31 T cell receptor beta chains from one specimen sequenced in a study of early T cells in non-severe SARS-CoV-2 infection. TCRdb reprocessed the 5' RACE reads with MiXCR, giving one entry per CDR3 protein. The sample has 65,000 to 95,000 distinct CDR3 sequences, 8.5% to 10% seen once. Material for sequencing was whole blood. The receptors shown here come from an adult who was a healthcare worker with PCR-confirmed SARS-CoV-2 infection or an uninfected control (not recorded which).

This clonotype was counted at least ten times. V gene TRBV11-2 combines with J gene TRBJ2-7, with 13 bases matching TRBD2. Germline CDR1 SGHAT, CDR2 FQNNGV. This CDR3 is built from 16 residues. V shed 4 bases and J 12 bases; nucleotides not matched to a gene: 15. CDR3 region: CASSSLPGLAGSILYF. CDR3 in DNA: TGTGCCAGCAGCTCCCTCCCGGGACTAGCGGGATCAATTCTGTACTTC.

This clonotype was seen ten or more times. The chain uses TRBV28 and TRBJ2-7, with D possibly matching TRBD2 (5 bases). The V and J ends lost 3 bases and 2 bases respectively, with 14 bases between them. CDR1 and CDR2 from the germline V gene are MDHEN and SYDVKM. The CDR3 is made up of 15 amino acids. In DNA, the CDR3 is TGTGCCAGCAGTTTGGATGCGGACGGGACCTACGAGCAGTACTTC. It is translated as CASSLDADGTYEQYF.

This rearrangement joins TRBV15 to TRBJ2-1, with 9 positions matching TRBD2. This CDR3 region has 15 residues. Germline-derived CDR1 and CDR2 are LNHNV and YYDKDF (reference sequence). The V and J ends lost 7 bases and 7 bases, in that order; junction bases with no gene match: 11. The CDR3 protein is CATTMGSGSNNEQFF. The CDR3 nucleotides read TGTGCCACCACCATGGGTAGCGGGAGTAATAATGAGCAGTTCTTC.

V gene TRBV9 combines with J gene TRBJ1-2; D gene unclear. V lost 0 bases to trimming and J lost 4 bases, with 10 bases between them. Germline lookup yields CDR1 SGDLS and CDR2 YYNGEE. CDR3 length: 14 residues. This CDR3 reads CASSVGRGFYGYTF. The CDR3 DNA is TGTGCCAGCAGCGTAGGTCGCGGCTTCTATGGCTACACCTTC.

In regard to this clonotype: This clone may be a read error of a much larger clone one base away. This chain links TRBV5-4 with TRBJ2-7; D perhaps matches TRBD2 (6 bases). This CDR3 contains 14 residues. Germline lookup yields CDR1 SGHNT and CDR2 YYREEE (reference sequence). The CDR3 region has the DNA TGTGCCAGCAGCTTGAGCCTGGAGGACTACGAGCAGAACTTC. This encodes CASSLSLEDYEQNF.

This clonotype was recorded many times. The rearrangement joins TRBV20-1 to TRBJ2-2; D is ambiguous. Germline CDR1 and CDR2: DFQATT and SNEGSKA (reference sequence). Trimming left V 1 base short and J 6 bases short, with 18 bases between. This CDR3 spans 16 amino acids. The CDR3 DNA is TGCAGTGCTAGAGTCTCTTGGGGTCACCTCCCCGGGGAGCTGTTTTTT. The encoded protein is CSARVSWGHLPGELFF.

The sample holds many counts of this clonotype. CDR3 coding DNA: TGTGCCAGCAGCTTAAACGGACCCCAAGAGACCCAGTACTTC. This gives the protein CASSLNGPQETQYF. This chain connects TRBV11-2 to TRBJ2-5; D is undetermined. Between the trimmed V and J ends, which lost 2 bases and 1 base, there was a span of 8 bases. The CDR3 length is 14 residues. Germline V gene lookup returns CDR1 SGHAT and CDR2 FQNNGV. Full variable domain (rest looked up from reference TRBV11-2 and TRBJ2-5): EAGVAQSPRYKIIEKRQSVAFWCNPISGHATLYWYQQILGQGPKLLIQFQNNGVVDDSQLPKDRFSAERLKGVDSTLKIQPAKLEDSAVYLCASSLNGPQETQYFGPGTRLLVL.

This clonotype was seen many times. The chain's CDR3 is CASSLRRTSGNEQYF. The CDR3 DNA is TGTGCCAGCAGCTTGCGGCGGACTAGCGGGAATGAGCAGTACTTC. The chain links TRBV13 to TRBJ2-7; 12 positions match TRBD2. Germline V lookup: CDR1 PRHDT, CDR2 FYEKMQ (reference sequence). V was pared by 3 bases and J by 7 bases, with 7 bases of the junction left unmatched. The CDR3 spans 15 residues.

This clonotype has ten or more counts. The chain combines TRBV7-2 with TRBJ2-2, with no clear D. CDR3 length: 13 amino acids. CDR1 and CDR2 (germline): SGHTA, FQGNSA. The germline V and J ends were trimmed by 3 bases and 4 bases, with 6 bases remaining between them. This CDR3 reads CASSLKLTGELFF. The CDR3 nucleotides are TGTGCCAGCAGCTTGAAACTCACCGGGGAGCTGTTTTTT.

In its sample, this clonotype was seen many times. J is TRBJ1-6 and V is TRBV28; tentatively, D is TRBD1 (5 bases). V lost 7 bases and J lost 10, with 14 bases in between. The CDR3 consists of 13 residues. CDR1 is MDHEN and CDR2 is SYDVKM in the germline V gene. The chain's CDR3 is CASKGPGGSPLHF. CDR3 in DNA: TGTGCCAGCAAGGGGCCGGGCGGCTCACCCCTCCACTTT.

The table lists this clonotype with many counts. The rearrangement joins TRBV6-5 to TRBJ1-6; D unclear. Trimming stripped 5 bases from V and 7 bases from J, with 18 bases between. Germline CDR1 reads MNHEY; CDR2 reads SVGAGI. This CDR3 spans 16 amino acids. In DNA form, the CDR3 reads TGTGCCAGCAGTGTCCTTGAAGGACGGAAGAATTCACCCCTCCACTTT. This codes for CASSVLEGRKNSPLHF.

This clonotype has only a few counts. This chain links TRBV4-1 with TRBJ2-7, with 10 positions matching TRBD2. V was pared by 0 bases and J by 6 bases, with 8 bases of the junction left unmatched. This CDR3 has 16 residues. Germline values: CDR1 MGHRA, CDR2 YSYEKL. The CDR3: CASSQDFALAGSEQYF. CDR3 DNA sequence: TGCGCCAGCAGCCAAGATTTCGCACTAGCGGGAAGCGAGCAGTACTTC.

V gene TRBV7-2 combines with J gene TRBJ2-1, with D perhaps being TRBD1 or TRBD2 (5 bases each). Trimming took 5 bases from V and 5 from J, leaving 13 bases between them. The germline gives CDR1 SGHTA, CDR2 FQGNSA. The CDR3 contains 14 residues. DNA for the CDR3: TGTGCCAGCAGCGGGGACCGTTACAACAATGAGCAGTTCTTC. This gives the protein CASSGDRYNNEQFF.

Many counts were recorded for this clonotype. The chain uses TRBV29-1 and TRBJ2-7; D perhaps matches TRBD1 (5 bases). The CDR3 covers 14 residues. The germline V and J ends were trimmed by 6 bases and 1 base, with 16 bases remaining between them. Germline loops: CDR1 SQVTM, CDR2 ANQGSEA. The CDR3 DNA follows: TGCAGCGTGTGGGGTGAAGGGGAATCCTACGAGCAGTACTTC. Translated: CSVWGEGESYEQYF.

This clonotype was seen at least ten times. The chain employs TRBV28 and TRBJ2-7; 8 positions match TRBD2. This CDR3 contains 14 residues. J lost 3 bases, V lost 3 bases, and 4 bases had no gene match. Germline values: CDR1 MDHEN, CDR2 SYDVKM. In DNA, the CDR3 is TGTGCCAGCAGTTTGGTAGCGGGGCTCTACGAGCAGTACTTC. Its translation: CASSLVAGLYEQYF.

This clonotype appeared many times. A junction end diverges from the germline sequence, so it may reflect a read error. The V and J genes are TRBV6-2 or TRBV6-3 and TRBJ1-5; 7 nucleotides agree with TRBD1. Germline V lookup: CDR1 MNHEY, CDR2 SVGEGT. There are 15 residues in the CDR3. CDR3: CASSNGQVGNRPQHF. The CDR3 coding sequence is TGTGCCAGCAGTAATGGACAGGTGGGAAATCGGCCCCAGCATTTT.

This clonotype was picked up many times. V and J are TRBV4-1 and TRBJ2-2, with 10 positions matching TRBD2. The CDR3 spans 15 residues. Per germline, CDR1 MGHRA and CDR2 YSYEKL. V lost 4 bases to trimming and J lost 5 bases; unmatched junction nucleotides: 4. The CDR3 DNA is TGCGCCAGCAGCCCTTTAGCGGGGGGTACCGGGGAGCTGTTTTTT. Translated, it gives CASSPLAGGTGELFF.

This clonotype has only a few counts. The rearrangement links TRBV11-3 to TRBJ2-3, with D unclear. The CDR3 consists of 13 residues. Trimming pared 3 bases from V and 2 bases from J, leaving 6 bases between. Looked up from germline, CDR1 is SGHNT and CDR2 is YENEEA. Written as DNA, the CDR3 is TGTGCCAGCAGCTTTATGTTCACAGATACGCAGTATTTT. Translated: CASSFMFTDTQYF.

This clonotype was recorded many times. The chain couples TRBV24-1 to TRBJ2-1; either TRBD1 or TRBD2 may fit D (6 bases each). Germline V lookup: CDR1 KGHDR, CDR2 SFDVKD. There are 16 residues in the CDR3. V lost 0 bases and J 6 bases, leaving 14 bases between the germline ends. The CDR3 loop reads CATSDLGGGALNEQFF. As DNA, the CDR3 is TGTGCCACCAGTGATTTGGGGGGCGGGGCCCTCAATGAGCAGTTCTTC.

This clonotype was seen a few times. The J gene is TRBJ2-7, the V gene TRBV11-2; D gene ambiguous. V lost 2 bases and J 2 bases, leaving 7 bases between the germline ends. Looked up from germline, CDR1 is SGHAT and CDR2 is FQNNGV. The CDR3 sequence is 13 residues long. The CDR3 DNA is TGTGCCAGCAGCTTATCAGGTGCCTACGAGCAGTACTTC. Translation: CASSLSGAYEQYF.

By share, this clonotype ranks as medium-sized (0.01 to 0.1%). The chain carries TRBV5-1 and TRBJ1-1; possible D gene TRBD1, 5 bases. Germline CDR1 is SGHRS and CDR2 is YFSETQ. The germline V and J ends were trimmed by 3 bases and 4 bases, with 13 bases remaining between them. The CDR3 length is 14 residues. Here the CDR3 reads CASSSSGGSTEAFF. DNA of the CDR3: TGCGCCAGCAGCTCAAGCGGGGGAAGCACTGAAGCTTTCTTT.

This clonotype was seen repeatedly, ten times or more. The J gene is TRBJ1-2, the V gene TRBV6-5; TRBD1 aligns across 8 bases. After removal of 4 bases from V and 5 bases from J, the junction contained 12 bases not matched to a gene. The CDR3 loop spans 16 amino acids. In germline, CDR1 is MNHEY, CDR2 SVGAGI. The CDR3 DNA follows: TGTGCCAGCAGTTTCTTCCAGGGGGCGAAATGGTATGGCTACACCTTC. It specifies CASSFFQGAKWYGYTF.

The sample holds many counts of this clonotype. The chain employs TRBV28 and TRBJ1-5, with D possibly TRBD1 on 5 matching bases. The CDR3 consists of 15 residues. Trimming took 3 bases from V and 2 from J, leaving 11 bases between them. From germline, CDR1 is MDHEN and CDR2 SYDVKM. The CDR3 DNA reads as TGTGCCAGCAGTTTTGTGGGGGGAGGCAATCAGCCCCAGCATTTT. This encodes CASSFVGGGNQPQHF.

This clonotype was found many times. The J gene is TRBJ2-5, the V gene TRBV5-1; TRBD1 or TRBD2 may be the D gene (6 bases each). The V gene's germline CDR1 is SGHRS and CDR2 YFSETQ. V lost 3 bases and J 1 base, leaving 10 bases between the germline ends. The CDR3 is 14 residues long. The CDR3 is CASSSGDIQETQYF. CDR3 nucleotide sequence: TGCGCCAGCAGCTCGGGGGACATCCAAGAGACCCAGTACTTC.

The chain recombines TRBV29-1 with TRBJ2-3; TRBD2 might be the D (6 bases). The V end was cut by 7 bases, the J end by 5 bases, with 19 bases between. CDR1 and CDR2 from the germline V gene are SQVTM and ANQGSEA. The CDR3 covers 14 residues. This CDR3 is CSAAGTATGDTQYF. In DNA form, the CDR3 reads TGCAGCGCCGCCGGGACTGCCACGGGAGATACGCAGTATTTT.

The J gene is TRBJ2-7, the V gene TRBV5-1, with 11 positions matching TRBD2. CDR3 length: 17 amino acids. With 1 base clipped from V and 2 bases from J, the junction kept 8 bases outside the gene matches. The germline V gene has CDR1 SGHRS and CDR2 YFSETQ. CDR3 in amino acids: CASSLYGDSGRAYEQYF. CDR3 coding DNA: TGCGCCAGCAGCTTGTACGGAGATAGCGGGAGGGCCTACGAGCAGTACTTC.

This clonotype appeared a few times. V usage is TRBV18 and J usage is TRBJ1-2, with no clear D. The CDR3 consists of 15 residues. Trimming pared 3 bases from V and 3 bases from J, leaving 14 bases between. Germline V CDR1 and CDR2: KGHSH, LQKENI. In DNA form, the CDR3 reads TGTGCCAGCTCACCGAGAGGATCCCGGGACTATGGCTACACCTTC. As protein: CASSPRGSRDYGYTF. Complete variable domain (other parts from reference TRBV18 and TRBJ1-2): NAGVMQNPRHLVRRRGQEARLRCSPMKGHSHVYWYRQLPEEGLKFMVYLQKENIIDESGMPKERFSAEFPKEGPSILRIQQVVRGDSAAYFCASSPRGSRDYGYTFGSGTRLTVV.

This clonotype was seen many times. The rearrangement uses TRBV30 and TRBJ2-1, with D possibly TRBD2 on 5 matching bases. This CDR3 is built from 13 residues. Between the trimmed V and J ends, which lost 5 bases and 7 bases, there was a span of 15 bases. Germline V lookup: CDR1 GTSNPN, CDR2 SVGIG (reference sequence). CDR3 protein: CAWEGDSRNEQFF. The CDR3 coding sequence is TGTGCCTGGGAGGGAGATTCCCGTAATGAGCAGTTCTTC.

In its sample, this clonotype was seen many times. The chain recombines TRBV10-3 with TRBJ2-1; D might be TRBD1 (5 bases). CDR1 ENHRY and CDR2 SYGVKD come from the germline V gene. V was shortened by 0 bases and J by 3 bases, with 6 bases between the two germline ends. The CDR3 consists of 14 residues. This CDR3 reads CAISESTDYNEQFF. In nucleotides, the CDR3 is TGTGCCATCAGTGAGTCGACAGACTACAATGAGCAGTTCTTC.

The chain carries TRBV28 and TRBJ2-7; 12 nucleotides line up with TRBD1. This CDR3 is 19 amino acids long. Germline V gene data show CDR1 as MDHEN and CDR2 as SYDVKM. Unmatched junction bases numbered 18, after V lost 9 bases and J lost 0 bases. CDR3 protein: CASPGPLGQGAKSSYEQYF. The CDR3 DNA sequence: TGTGCCAGTCCTGGTCCCCTGGGACAGGGGGCCAAAAGCTCCTACGAGCAGTACTTC. The variable domain in full, with the rest retrieved from reference TRBV28 and TRBJ2-7, is DVKVTQSSRYLVKRTGEKVFLECVQDMDHENMFWYRQDPGLGLRLIYFSYDVKMKEKGDIPEGYSVSREKKERFSLILESASTNQTSMYLCASPGPLGQGAKSSYEQYFGPGTRLTVT.

This clonotype was seen more than once but under ten times. The J gene is TRBJ2-5, the V gene TRBV11-2, with TRBD2 identical over 7 bases. V shed 5 bases, J shed 3 bases, and the junction held 6 bases outside the gene matches. CDR3 length: 14 amino acids. Germline values: CDR1 SGHAT, CDR2 FQNNGV. Here the CDR3 reads CASSLSGKEETQYF. As DNA, the CDR3 is TGTGCCAGCAGCCTGAGCGGGAAGGAAGAGACCCAGTACTTC.